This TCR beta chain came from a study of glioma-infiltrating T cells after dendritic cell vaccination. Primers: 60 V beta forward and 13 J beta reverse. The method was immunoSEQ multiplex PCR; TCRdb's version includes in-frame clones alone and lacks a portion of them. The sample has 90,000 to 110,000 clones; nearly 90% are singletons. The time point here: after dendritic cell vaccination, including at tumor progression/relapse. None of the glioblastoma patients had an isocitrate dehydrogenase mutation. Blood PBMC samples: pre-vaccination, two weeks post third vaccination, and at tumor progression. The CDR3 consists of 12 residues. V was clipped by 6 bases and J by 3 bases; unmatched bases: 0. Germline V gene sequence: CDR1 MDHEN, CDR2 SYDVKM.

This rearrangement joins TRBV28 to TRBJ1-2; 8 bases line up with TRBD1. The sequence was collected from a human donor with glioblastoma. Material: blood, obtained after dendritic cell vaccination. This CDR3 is CASRTGDYGYTF. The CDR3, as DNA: TGTGCCAGCAGGACAGGGGACTATGGCTACACCTTC.